These 21 T cell receptor beta chains came from one sample sequenced in a study of T cell responses to AZD1222 COVID-19 vaccine. Profiling relied on immunoSEQ multiplex PCR, and the TCRdb table lists in-frame clones only, not all of them. Altogether about 120,000 clones are present, about 90% being singletons, with the ten largest covering 9.8%. This specimen was peripheral blood, taken on day 0 of AZD1222 vaccination. These receptors all come from an adult in good health.

This chain connects TRBV7-8 to TRBJ1-1; D unresolved. Germline CDR1 is SGHVS and CDR2 is FQNEAQ. V was clipped by 3 bases and J by 8 bases, with 13 bases between them. This CDR3 has 13 amino acids. For the CDR3, the DNA is TGTGCCAGCAGCTTGGGATTAAACAGAGAAGCTTTCTTT. It encodes CASSLGLNREAFF.

The chain joins TRBV19 to TRBJ1-2; D not resolved. V was shortened by 5 bases and J by 7 bases, with 11 bases between the two germline ends. In germline, CDR1 is LNHDA, CDR2 SQIVND (reference sequence). This CDR3 has 12 amino acids. CDR3 coding DNA: TGTGCCAGTAGTGAACAGCGCCTTGGCTACACCTTC. This gives the protein CASSEQRLGYTF.

The chain combines TRBV9 with TRBJ1-1; maybe TRBD1 (5 bases). Germline values: CDR1 SGDLS, CDR2 YYNGEE. V was shortened by 0 bases and J by 5 bases, with 11 bases between the two germline ends. The CDR3 spans 14 residues. The CDR3 DNA reads as TGTGCCAGCAGCGTAGCTCCAGGGAATACTGAAGCTTTCTTT. Its protein is CASSVAPGNTEAFF.

The chain employs TRBV5-6 and TRBJ2-7; a possible D gene is TRBD1 (6 bases). Germline CDR1 is SGHDT and CDR2 is YYEEEE. The germline V and J ends were trimmed by 2 bases and 5 bases, with 14 bases remaining between them. This CDR3 spans 14 amino acids. CDR3 loop: CASSFWQGTNEQYF. CDR3 bases: TGTGCCAGCAGCTTCTGGCAGGGGACCAACGAGCAGTACTTC.

This clone was seen only once. The chain joins TRBV5-3 to TRBJ2-1; the D call may be TRBD1 or TRBD2 (5 bases each). TRBV5-3 is recorded as an ORF, its role being uncertain. Trimming removed 6 bases from V and 7 bases from J, with 26 bases in between. This CDR3 is 17 amino acids long. CDR3 DNA sequence: TGTGCCAGAATAGGCCCCCTCTATGGGACCCAAGGGAATGAGCAGTTCTTC. Protein: CARIGPLYGTQGNEQFF.

The chain employs TRBV19 and TRBJ1-1; D is perhaps TRBD1 (6 bases). Trimming pared 1 base from V and 0 bases from J, leaving 9 bases between. CDR1 and CDR2 from the germline V gene are LNHDA and SQIVND (reference sequence). The CDR3 runs to 15 residues. CDR3: CASSIATGLNTEAFF. For the CDR3, the DNA is TGTGCCAGTAGTATAGCTACAGGGCTGAACACTGAAGCTTTCTTT.

The rearrangement uses TRBV5-1 and TRBJ2-7; D gene uncertain. Germline V gives CDR1 SGHRS, CDR2 YFSETQ. The V gene lost 2 bases and the J gene lost 0 bases, with 6 bases spanning the gap. CDR3 size: 13 residues. The chain's CDR3 is CASSFGISYEQYF. CDR3 sequence (DNA): TGCGCCAGCAGCTTTGGGATCTCCTACGAGCAGTACTTC.

The chain employs TRBV4-2 and TRBJ1-2, with D unclear. V lost 2 bases to trimming and J lost 0 bases, with 7 bases between them. CDR1 and CDR2 from the germline V gene are LGHNA and YNFKEQ. This CDR3 comprises 14 residues. CDR3 nucleotide sequence: TGTGCCAGCAGCCAATCGGGATCTAACTATGGCTACACCTTC. It translates to CASSQSGSNYGYTF.

The gene calls are TRBV28 and TRBJ2-5; 8 bases map to TRBD1. Germline loops: CDR1 MDHEN, CDR2 SYDVKM. This CDR3 contains 16 residues. The V gene end was trimmed by 4 bases and the J gene end by 0 bases; junction bases not matched to a gene: 7. The DNA of the CDR3 is TGTGCCAGCAGTTCACAGACAGGGGCCCACCAAGAGACCCAGTACTTC. Translated: CASSSQTGAHQETQYF.

J is TRBJ2-6 and V is TRBV7-3; D uncertain. Germline V gene data show CDR1 as SGHTA and CDR2 as FQGTGA. The length of the CDR3 is 14 residues. Trimming removed 5 bases at V and 0 bases at J, with 5 bases between. The CDR3 protein is CASSTNSGANVLTF. Here the CDR3 DNA reads TGTGCCAGCAGCACCAACTCTGGGGCCAACGTCCTGACTTTC.

Of note for this clone: This sample includes further DNA sequences coding for the same CDR3. V and J are TRBV18 and TRBJ1-5; 7 positions match TRBD1. CDR1 is KGHSH and CDR2 is LQKENI in the germline V gene. The V segment lost 2 bases and the J segment 0 bases; nucleotides outside the gene matches: 1. The CDR3 spans 15 residues. The CDR3 loop is CASSPGQVSNQPQHF. Here the CDR3 DNA reads TGTGCCAGCTCACCAGGACAGGTTAGCAATCAGCCCCAGCATTTT.

The chain links TRBV28 to TRBJ2-7; TRBD1 matches 8 bases. The CDR3 loop spans 15 amino acids. Germline values: CDR1 MDHEN, CDR2 SYDVKM. The V and J ends lost 4 bases and 2 bases, in that order; junction bases with no gene match: 7. The CDR3 here is CASSSSGTGTYEQYF. In nucleotides, the CDR3 is TGTGCCAGCAGTTCATCCGGGACAGGCACCTACGAGCAGTACTTC.

V and J are TRBV9 and TRBJ2-7, with D possibly TRBD1 on 6 matching bases. Germline lookup yields CDR1 SGDLS and CDR2 YYNGEE. With 0 bases removed from V and 5 bases from J, the gap between germline ends came to 18 bases. The CDR3 loop spans 16 amino acids. This CDR3 is CASSVGAGVTFNEQYF. DNA for the CDR3: TGTGCCAGCAGCGTAGGGGCAGGGGTTACTTTCAACGAGCAGTACTTC.

The chain recombines TRBV6-5 with TRBJ2-7; 9 bases fit TRBD1. This CDR3 comprises 15 residues. Looked up from germline, CDR1 is MNHEY and CDR2 is SVGAGI. J lost 5 bases, V lost 3 bases, and 8 bases had no gene match. The CDR3 loop is CASSYLGTGIHEQYF. CDR3 in DNA: TGTGCCAGCAGTTATTTGGGGACAGGGATCCACGAGCAGTACTTC.

The chain combines TRBV30 with TRBJ2-2; D unresolved. Germline V gene sequence: CDR1 GTSNPN, CDR2 SVGIG (reference sequence). V was pared by 0 bases and J by 4 bases, with 9 bases between. The CDR3 covers 14 residues. CDR3 residues: CAWSVLAATGELFF. The CDR3 DNA is TGTGCCTGGAGTGTACTGGCGGCCACCGGGGAGCTGTTTTTT. The full variable domain, rest sourced from reference TRBV30 and TRBJ2-2, is SQTIHQWPATLVQPVGSPLSLECTVEGTSNPNLYWYRQAAGRGLQLLFYSVGIGQISSEVPQNLSASRPQDRQFILSSKKLLLSDSGFYLCAWSVLAATGELFFGEGSRLTVL.

The chain is built from TRBV6-5 and TRBJ1-6, with 8 bases that match TRBD1. The CDR3 length is 14 residues. CDR1 and CDR2 from the germline V gene are MNHEY and SVGAGI. V trimming: 5 bases; J trimming: 10 bases; junction bases outside the gene matches: 7. CDR3 nucleotides: TGTGCCAGCAGTAAGGACAGGGTACCCTCACCCCTCCACTTT. Protein product: CASSKDRVPSPLHF.

This clone was seen once. The chain is built from TRBV30 and TRBJ1-1, with a possible D match to TRBD1 (5 bases). Germline values: CDR1 GTSNPN, CDR2 SVGIG (reference sequence). Between the trimmed V and J ends, which lost 3 bases and 6 bases, there was a span of 14 bases. The CDR3 has 13 residues. CDR3 coding DNA: TGTGCCTGGAGCGAAACCCGACAGTCTGAAGCTTTCTTT. Translation gives CAWSETRQSEAFF.

The J gene is TRBJ2-1, the V gene TRBV7-9, with 8 bases that match TRBD2. This CDR3 region has 18 residues. Germline CDR1 and CDR2: SEHNR and FQNEAQ (reference sequence). J was trimmed by 2 bases and V by 1 base; bases with no gene match: 10. The CDR3 nucleotides read TGTGCCAGCAGCTTAGGGGCGCAACGGGAGGGCGCCTACAATGAGCAGTTCTTC. This encodes CASSLGAQREGAYNEQFF.

The CDR3 nucleotides read TGTGCCTGGAGTGAGGGACAGGGCTATGGCTACACCTTC. It translates to CAWSEGQGYGYTF. The chain joins TRBV30 to TRBJ1-2; 9 nucleotides match TRBD1. The junction had 1 base not matched to a gene; V was cut back by 1 base and J by 4 bases. This CDR3 is built from 13 residues. Germline V gives CDR1 GTSNPN, CDR2 SVGIG (reference sequence).

This chain uses TRBV4-3 with TRBJ1-1; no firm D call. V was clipped by 0 bases and J by 2 bases, with 7 bases between them. This CDR3 has 14 residues. Per germline, CDR1 LGHNA and CDR2 YSLEER. This CDR3 reads CASSQDPYNTEAFF. The CDR3 coding sequence is TGCGCCAGCAGCCAAGACCCCTATAACACTGAAGCTTTCTTT.

The rearrangement links TRBV30 to TRBJ1-5, with D possibly being TRBD1 (5 bases). Germline V gives CDR1 GTSNPN, CDR2 SVGIG (reference sequence). CDR3 length equals 15 residues. The V end was cut by 0 bases, the J end by 4 bases, with 13 bases between. This chain's CDR3 is CAWSVKGRGNQPQHF. CDR3 DNA sequence: TGTGCCTGGAGTGTTAAGGGGCGGGGGAATCAGCCCCAGCATTTT. The whole variable domain, filled in from reference TRBV30 and TRBJ1-5, reads SQTIHQWPATLVQPVGSPLSLECTVEGTSNPNLYWYRQAAGRGLQLLFYSVGIGQISSEVPQNLSASRPQDRQFILSSKKLLLSDSGFYLCAWSVKGRGNQPQHFGDGTRLSIL.